Presented here are 12 T cell receptor beta chains from one specimen sequenced in a study of CD8 T cells in ankylosing spondylitis. The study's findings and limits: For ankylosing spondylitis blood, a TCR beta motif of roughly 8 highly homologous variants appeared characteristic.

One entry per CDR3 protein results from TCRdb running MiXCR on the 5' RACE reads. The sample has fewer than 250,000 distinct CDR3 sequences, 15% to 20% seen once. Antigen specificity for these receptors is unknown. The sequenced sample was blood, either unsorted or a sorted T cell fraction (not recorded which). The source of these receptors is a male donor with ankylosing spondylitis.

Many counts were recorded for this clonotype. J is TRBJ2-1 and V is TRBV12-3 or TRBV12-4; 10 positions match TRBD2. The CDR3 length is 13 residues. V was clipped by 7 bases and J by 5 bases; unmatched bases: 2. The CDR3 loop is CASMLAGDNEQFF. In DNA form, the CDR3 reads TGTGCCAGCATGCTAGCGGGGGACAATGAGCAGTTCTTC.

V gene TRBV2 combines with J gene TRBJ1-4; D uncertain. The germline V gene encodes CDR1 SNHLY and CDR2 FYNNEI. The CDR3 covers 14 residues. V was pared by 3 bases and J by 0 bases, with 5 bases between. As DNA, the CDR3 is TGTGCCAGCAGTGACCAGGCAACTAATGAAAAACTGTTTTTT. This gives the protein CASSDQATNEKLFF.

The J gene is TRBJ2-1, the V gene TRBV20-1; 8 bases agree with TRBD2. The CDR3 has 16 residues. The germline gives CDR1 DFQATT, CDR2 SNEGSKA (reference sequence). V trimming: 1 base; J trimming: 3 bases; junction bases outside the gene matches: 8. CDR3 protein: CSARVPGSGIYNEQFF. DNA for the CDR3: TGCAGTGCTAGAGTGCCGGGTAGCGGGATCTACAATGAGCAGTTCTTC.

This clonotype rates as medium-sized. This chain joins TRBV4-2 and TRBJ1-1, with D possibly TRBD1 on 6 matching bases. The length of the CDR3 is 14 residues. Germline assignment: CDR1 LGHNA and CDR2 YNFKEQ. V lost 0 bases and J lost 1, with 6 bases in between. The CDR3 nucleotides are TGTGCCAGCAGCCAAGAGGGGGCGAACACTGAAGCTTTCTTT. Its translation is CASSQEGANTEAFF.

The chain carries TRBV19 and TRBJ1-1; D possibly corresponds to TRBD1 (5 bases). V lost 8 bases and J 1 base, leaving 11 bases between the germline ends. Per the germline V gene, CDR1 is LNHDA and CDR2 is SQIVND (reference sequence). The CDR3 length is 13 residues. The CDR3 reads CASDWGTNTEAFF. CDR3 in DNA: TGTGCCAGTGATTGGGGCACGAACACTGAAGCTTTCTTT.

In its sample, this clonotype was seen a few times. The genes are TRBV24-1 and TRBJ2-1, with 7 nucleotides matching TRBD2. The V gene end was trimmed by 5 bases and the J gene end by 9 bases; junction bases not matched to a gene: 15. The germline V gene encodes CDR1 KGHDR and CDR2 SFDVKD. This CDR3 spans 16 amino acids. The CDR3 region is CATSGSSGPTTGEQFF. As DNA, the CDR3 is TGTGCCACCAGTGGGTCTAGCGGACCTACCACCGGTGAGCAGTTCTTC.

This clonotype has just a few counts. The chain is built from TRBV30 and TRBJ1-5; TRBD1 is a possible D gene (6 bases). From germline, CDR1 is GTSNPN and CDR2 SVGIG (reference sequence). The V gene lost 1 base and the J gene lost 2 bases, with 15 bases spanning the gap. The CDR3 loop spans 16 amino acids. CDR3 amino acids: CAWSDGTDSGNQPQHF. CDR3 bases: TGTGCCTGGAGTGACGGAACGGACAGTGGCAATCAGCCCCAGCATTTT.

The J gene is TRBJ2-5, the V gene TRBV25-1; perhaps TRBD1 as D (6 bases). This CDR3 is built from 14 residues. From germline, CDR1 is MGHDK and CDR2 SYGVNS. The V and J ends lost 0 bases and 4 bases respectively, with 9 bases between them. For the CDR3, the DNA is TGTGCCAGCAGTGAATACACAGGGAGAGAGACCCAGTACTTC. It encodes CASSEYTGRETQYF.

The rearrangement joins TRBV7-6 to TRBJ2-1; 8 bases are a match to TRBD2. Unmatched junction bases numbered 7, after V lost 3 bases and J lost 9 bases. CDR1 and CDR2 (germline): SGHVS, FNYEAQ. The CDR3 runs to 14 residues. This CDR3 reads CASSFNLAGGEQFF. CDR3 DNA sequence: TGTGCCAGCAGCTTCAATCTAGCGGGCGGTGAGCAGTTCTTC. The variable domain in full, completed from reference TRBV7-6 and TRBJ2-1, reads GAGVSQSPRYKVTKRGQDVALRCDPISGHVSLYWYRQALGQGPEFLTYFNYEAQQDKSGLPNDRFSAERPEGSISTLTIQRTEQRDSAMYRCASSFNLAGGEQFFGPGTRLTVL.

This clonotype was seen only a few times. This chain uses TRBV5-6 with TRBJ2-5; D not certain. The germline CDR1 and CDR2 sequences are SGHDT and YYEEEE. V lost 3 bases, J lost 0 bases, and 6 bases lay in between. The CDR3 is made up of 13 amino acids. CDR3 sequence reads: CASSYPYQETQYF. CDR3 sequence (DNA): TGTGCCAGCAGCTACCCTTACCAAGAGACCCAGTACTTC.

This CDR3 reads CASSLLQNSNQPQHF. The CDR3 DNA reads as TGTGCCAGCAGTTTACTCCAGAATAGCAATCAGCCCCAGCATTTT. This sequence joins TRBV12-3 or TRBV12-4 and TRBJ1-5; D is ambiguous. V lost 2 bases and J lost 0, with 8 bases in between. CDR3 length: 15 residues.

This clonotype appeared a few times. V usage is TRBV5-1 and J usage is TRBJ1-4; weak D call: TRBD1 (5 bases). V lost 4 bases and J 8 bases, leaving 15 bases between the germline ends. This CDR3 has 14 residues. Germline V gene data show CDR1 as SGHRS and CDR2 as YFSETQ. The CDR3 region is CASSQWTREEKLFF. CDR3 sequence (DNA): TGCGCCAGCAGCCAGTGGACAAGGGAGGAAAAACTGTTTTTT.